The present T cell receptor beta chain was sequenced within a study of blood T cell repertoires in COVID-19. Study in general: The samples span acute and convalescent COVID-19 from the United States, Italy and Spain. PBMCs, B-cell-depleted T cells, or T cells were the source of the cDNA or gDNA that made up the material.

As processed by the authors: Researchers report that nucleated cell counts were estimated from reference gene primer amplification. Assay used: immunoSEQ multiplex PCR; TCRdb lists only in-frame clones, some missing. That table gives V, J and clone size, and the DNA gave D and trimming. The sample lists some 110,000 clones; 87% were seen once. The sequenced sample consisted of peripheral blood. This clonotype was sampled from a man over 45 with acute or convalescent COVID-19.

CDR3 sequence: CASSPGLAYEQYF. CDR3 DNA: TGTGCCAGCAGCCCGGGACTAGCCTACGAGCAGTACTTC. The chain joins TRBV5-4 to TRBJ2-7, with TRBD2 identical over 8 bases. Per the germline V gene, CDR1 is SGHNT and CDR2 is YYREEE (reference sequence). V shed 4 bases and J 2 bases; nucleotides not matched to a gene: 2. This CDR3 contains 13 residues.